These 9 T cell receptor beta chains were sequenced from one sample in a study of blood T cell repertoires in COVID-19 (dated by TCRdb to the early 2020s). Library method: the immunoSEQ multiplex PCR assay. In its TCRdb copy, this immuneACCESS table keeps in-frame sequences only and misses some clones. Where compared with another copy, unresolved V genes explain less than half of these, and the others have no known cause. In this sample the table shows approximately 270,000 clones, approximately 86% of which occur a single time. The ten biggest clones cover 0.85% to 0.9% of the sample. The sequenced material came from peripheral blood. The receptors come from a human donor with COVID-19, enrolled during active disease. The donor label of this sample is uncertain.

The V call is TRBV10-3, the J call TRBJ1-5, with D perhaps matching TRBD1 (5 bases). The CDR3 is 12 amino acids. The V end was cut by 10 bases, the J end by 5 bases, with 12 bases between. The germline V gene has CDR1 ENHRY and CDR2 SYGVKD. The CDR3 nucleotides read TGTGCCAGCGGGACGCAAGATCAGCCCCAGCATTTT. Translating gives CASGTQDQPQHF.

The CDR3 nucleotides are TGTGCCTGGAGTGTAGAACGGGGTGGAAACACCATATATTTT. Translated: CAWSVERGGNTIYF. The rearrangement uses TRBV30 and TRBJ1-3; D not resolved. CDR1 and CDR2 (germline): GTSNPN, SVGIG (reference sequence). The germline V and J ends were trimmed by 0 bases and 3 bases, with 9 bases remaining between them. The CDR3 is made up of 14 amino acids.

V gene TRBV30 combines with J gene TRBJ1-6; a weak D match, TRBD1 (5 bases). Germline V gene sequence: CDR1 GTSNPN, CDR2 SVGIG (reference sequence). The germline V and J ends were trimmed by 3 bases and 7 bases, with 16 bases remaining between them. The CDR3 has 15 residues. The CDR3 nucleotides are TGTGCCTGGAGCCAGGACACCTCACGGAATTCACCCCTCCACTTT. It is translated as CAWSQDTSRNSPLHF. The full variable domain, in which reference TRBV30 and TRBJ1-6 provide the parts outside the CDR3, is SQTIHQWPATLVQPVGSPLSLECTVEGTSNPNLYWYRQAAGRGLQLLFYSVGIGQISSEVPQNLSASRPQDRQFILSSKKLLLSDSGFYLCAWSQDTSRNSPLHFGNGTRLTVT.

The rearrangement joins TRBV4-1 to TRBJ2-2; 13 positions agree with TRBD2. Germline-derived CDR1 and CDR2 are MGHRA and YSYEKL. The V segment lost 0 bases and the J segment 5 bases; nucleotides outside the gene matches: 3. This CDR3 spans 17 amino acids. CDR3 coding DNA: TGCGCCAGCAGCCAAGACCGGACTAGCGGGAGAACCGGGGAGCTGTTTTTT. It codes for CASSQDRTSGRTGELFF.

The chain employs TRBV6-4 and TRBJ1-6, with TRBD1 matching over 9 bases. The junction had 2 bases not matched to a gene; V was cut back by 1 base and J by 7 bases. The germline gives CDR1 MRHNA, CDR2 SNTAGT. This CDR3 contains 15 residues. CDR3 DNA sequence: TGTGCCAGCAGTGACTTAGGACAGGGGAATTCACCCCTCCACTTT. It translates to CASSDLGQGNSPLHF.

V and J are TRBV4-3 and TRBJ1-4; possible D gene TRBD1, 5 bases. The CDR3 has 15 amino acids. Germline-derived CDR1 and CDR2 are LGHNA and YSLEER. Trimming shortened V by 3 bases and J by 7 bases, and 15 bases separated the two germline ends. The CDR3 protein is CASSQEQAGGEKLFF. CDR3 in DNA: TGCGCCAGCAGCCAGGAACAGGCGGGAGGTGAAAAACTGTTTTTT.

The rearrangement joins TRBV19 to TRBJ1-4; the match to TRBD1 covers 10 bases. Germline V CDR1 and CDR2: LNHDA, SQIVND (reference sequence). V gave up 5 bases and J gave up 7 bases; unmatched junction bases: 7. The CDR3 is 15 residues long. DNA for the CDR3: TGTGCCAGTAGTCCGACAGGGGGCATCGGTGAAAAACTGTTTTTT. Amino acids: CASSPTGGIGEKLFF.

The V and J genes are TRBV5-8 and TRBJ1-2, with TRBD1 identical over 7 bases. After removal of 3 bases from V and 4 bases from J, the junction contained 6 bases not matched to a gene. The CDR3 loop spans 14 amino acids. The germline CDR1 and CDR2 sequences are SGHTS and YDEGEE. The CDR3 here is CASSSTGTVYGYTF. The CDR3 bases are TGTGCCAGCAGCTCAACCGGGACAGTCTATGGCTACACCTTC. The variable domain in full, with the rest retrieved from reference TRBV5-8 and TRBJ1-2, is EAGVTQSPTHLIKTRGQQATLRCSPISGHTSVYWYQQALGLGLQFLLWYDEGEERNRGNFPPRFSGRQFPNYSSELNVNALELEDSALYLCASSSTGTVYGYTFGSGTRLTVV.

The gene calls are TRBV7-8 and TRBJ1-1; possibly TRBD1 for D (6 bases). CDR1 is SGHVS and CDR2 is FQNEAQ in the germline V gene. The CDR3 covers 17 residues. The V end lost 6 bases, the J end lost 5 bases, and 25 bases lay between the germline ends. The CDR3, as DNA: TGTGCCAGCAGATCCCACCGAGCTGACAGGTTATTTACTGAAGCTTTCTTT. Translated, it gives CASRSHRADRLFTEAFF.